The clone carrying this T cell receptor (beta chain) was recorded at least ten times. These data belong to a study of low-dose radiotherapy and immunotherapy resistance in tumors. Study details: Cohort 2 patients were irradiated with 1 Gy every two weeks, reaching 13 Gy over 26 weeks. Dosing of intravenous cyclophosphamide at 200 mg/m2 occurred every two weeks and took place one day prior to radiation and immunotherapy.

Trimming stripped 4 bases from V and 3 bases from J, with 3 bases between. The length of the CDR3 is 10 residues. Germline values: CDR1 SQVTM, CDR2 ANQGSEA. Gene-specific TRAV and TRBV primers were used for first-strand cDNA, covering alpha and beta chains. TCRs were amplified for about 18 PCR cycles with a constant-region primer and V-primer adapter. TCRdb recomputed calls from the reads with MiXCR, one row per CDR3 protein. The sample includes approximately 70,000 distinct CDR3 sequences, 31% of them seen just once. The time point denotes: before trial treatment. Donors were given nivolumab, ipilimumab, aspirin, low-dose cyclophosphamide and low-dose radiotherapy.

The chain combines TRBV29-1 with TRBJ2-5; D unclear. This TCR came from a female donor with ovarian cancer. Material: PBMCs, obtained before treatment. The CDR3 reads CSVGKETQYF. CDR3 bases: TGCAGCGTTGGTAAAGAGACCCAGTACTTC. Using reference TRBV29-1 and TRBJ2-5 for the parts outside the CDR3, the full variable domain is SAVISQKPSRDICQRGTSLTIQCQVDSQVTMMFWYRQQPGQSLTLIATANQGSEATYESGFVIDKFPISRPNLTFSTLTVSNMSPEDSSIYLCSVGKETQYFGPGTRLLVL.